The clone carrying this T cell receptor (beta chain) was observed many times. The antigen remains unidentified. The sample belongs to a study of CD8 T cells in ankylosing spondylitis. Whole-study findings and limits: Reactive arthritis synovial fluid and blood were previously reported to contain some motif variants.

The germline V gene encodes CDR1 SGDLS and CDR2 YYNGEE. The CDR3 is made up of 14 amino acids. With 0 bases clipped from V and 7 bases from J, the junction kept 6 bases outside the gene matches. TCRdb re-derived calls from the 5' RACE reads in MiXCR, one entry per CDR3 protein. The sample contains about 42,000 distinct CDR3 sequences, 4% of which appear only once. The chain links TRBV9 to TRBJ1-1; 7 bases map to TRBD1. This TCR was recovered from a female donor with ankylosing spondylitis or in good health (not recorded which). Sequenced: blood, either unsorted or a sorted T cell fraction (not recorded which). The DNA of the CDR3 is TGTGCCAGCAGCGTAGGGGGAGGGGGCTTTGAAGCTTTCTTT. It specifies CASSVGGGGFEAFF.